These 28 T cell receptor beta chains originate from one sample sequenced in a study of T cells in Graves' hyperthyroidism and ophthalmopathy. Amplification yielded TCR beta CDR3 regions, with RNA transcripts as the source. The HTBI primer set drove a first-round RT-PCR of the TCR CDR3. TCRdb re-analysed the multiplex PCR reads in MiXCR, keeping a single row per CDR3 protein. Seen here are over 150,000 distinct CDR3 sequences, about 17% observed once, and the top ten hold around 27%. The sequenced sample was blood. The source of these receptors is a woman aged 45-60 years with Graves' hyperthyroidism.

This clonotype was detected many times. The gene calls are TRBV6-5 and TRBJ2-1; the D gene could be TRBD1 or TRBD2 (5 bases each). CDR1 is MNHEY, CDR2 SVGAGI, per germline. The V end was cut by 0 bases, the J end by 0 bases, with 12 bases between. The CDR3 sequence is 17 residues long. The CDR3 DNA follows: TGTGCCAGCAGTTACTCGAGGGCAGGGTACTCCTACAATGAGCAGTTCTTC. Residues: CASSYSRAGYSYNEQFF.

This clonotype occurred many times. The genes are TRBV6-2 or TRBV6-3 and TRBJ2-2, with D perhaps TRBD1 or TRBD2 (6 bases each). V lost 7 bases and J 5 bases, leaving 20 bases between the germline ends. Germline loops: CDR1 MNHEY, CDR2 SVGEGT. This CDR3 has 16 amino acids. CDR3 bases: TGTGCCAGCAACCACCGGGGGCAGTGGGGGACCGGGGAGCTGTTTTTT. Protein sequence: CASNHRGQWGTGELFF.

V is TRBV6-1 and J is TRBJ1-2; D uncertain. The CDR3 has 12 amino acids. Trimming removed 3 bases at V and 4 bases at J, with 6 bases between. CDR1 is MNHNS and CDR2 is SASEGT in the germline V gene. The CDR3 sequence is CASSDFTYGYTF. CDR3 coding DNA: TGTGCCAGCAGTGATTTCACCTATGGCTACACCTTC.

This clonotype occurred many times. V is TRBV7-2 and J is TRBJ2-2; D not resolved. V gave up 2 bases and J gave up 3 bases, with 7 bases separating them. Germline values: CDR1 SGHTA, CDR2 FQGNSA. The CDR3 sequence is 14 residues long. The CDR3 coding sequence is TGTGCCAGCAGCTTAAAAAGACACACCGGGGAGCTGTTTTTT. Encoded protein: CASSLKRHTGELFF.

This clonotype has ten or more counts. The CDR3 DNA is TGTGCCAGCAGCTTGGCCCAACCCTATAGCAATCAGCCCCAGCATTTT. Its protein is CASSLAQPYSNQPQHF. The J gene is TRBJ1-5, the V gene TRBV5-8; no clear D. Germline assignment: CDR1 SGHTS and CDR2 YDEGEE. V shed 0 bases and J shed 0 bases, with 10 bases lying between them. The CDR3 is 16 amino acids.

This clonotype has a count of ten or more. The V gene is TRBV24-1, the J gene TRBJ2-2; TRBD1 matches at 9 bases. Per germline, CDR1 KGHDR and CDR2 SFDVKD. V dropped 5 bases and J dropped 1; count of bases not matched to a gene: 4. There are 16 residues in the CDR3. CDR3 residues: CATSAPGQGNTGELFF. CDR3 DNA: TGTGCCACCAGTGCCCCGGGACAGGGGAACACCGGGGAGCTGTTTTTT.

In this sample, this clonotype turned up many times. This chain links TRBV3-1 with TRBJ2-7, with 7 bases fitting TRBD1. The CDR3 covers 14 residues. The trim removed 4 bases at V and 9 bases at J, leaving 12 bases unmatched. Germline V gene sequence: CDR1 LGHDT, CDR2 YNNKEL (reference sequence). The CDR3 coding sequence is TGTGCCAGCAGCCTTTTTGGGACAGCGGAGTCGCAGTACTTC. Its protein is CASSLFGTAESQYF.

There are many counts of this clonotype. CDR3 region: CASRWGSNTEAFF. CDR3 in DNA: TGTGCCAGCAGGTGGGGGTCGAACACTGAAGCTTTCTTT. J is TRBJ1-1 and V is TRBV6-1; TRBD1 might be the D (5 bases). CDR1 and CDR2 (germline): MNHNS, SASEGT. The CDR3 covers 13 residues. Trimming removed 6 bases at V and 1 base at J, with 9 bases between.

This clonotype was detected ten times or more. V gene TRBV9 combines with J gene TRBJ2-7, with a tentative D call TRBD1 (5 bases). Germline V gene lookup returns CDR1 SGDLS and CDR2 YYNGEE. Between the trimmed V and J ends, which lost 2 bases and 0 bases, there was a span of 15 bases. The CDR3 is 16 amino acids. DNA of the CDR3: TGTGCCAGCAGCGTCTCCCAGGGTGCCCCCTCCTACGAGCAGTACTTC. Its protein is CASSVSQGAPSYEQYF.

Ten or more counts support this clonotype. The chain is built from TRBV7-3 and TRBJ2-5, with D hard to call. CDR1 is SGHTA, CDR2 FQGTGA, per germline. The CDR3 is 15 residues long. Trimming stripped 0 bases from V and 5 bases from J, with 13 bases between. CDR3 sequence reads: CASSLTGLITETQYF. DNA for the CDR3: TGTGCCAGCAGCTTAACCGGCCTTATTACGGAGACCCAGTACTTC.

This clonotype occurred many times. This chain links TRBV7-9 with TRBJ1-2, with D possibly matching TRBD1 (6 bases). Germline CDR1 is SEHNR and CDR2 is FQNEAQ (reference sequence). The CDR3 is made up of 11 amino acids. The germline V and J ends were trimmed by 7 bases and 6 bases, with 9 bases remaining between them. CDR3 in amino acids: CASKTGDGYTF. In DNA, the CDR3 is TGTGCCAGCAAGACAGGAGATGGCTACACCTTC. Based on the CDR3 plus reference TRBV7-9 and TRBJ1-2, the full variable domain is DTGVSQNPRHKITKRGQNVTFRCDPISEHNRLYWYRQTLGQGPEFLTYFQNEAQLEKSRLLSDRFSAERPKGSFSTLEIQRTEQGDSAMYLCASKTGDGYTFGSGTRLTVV.

The count of this clonotype is one. The chain links TRBV20-1 to TRBJ1-1, with no clear D. The V gene's germline CDR1 is DFQATT and CDR2 SNEGSKA (reference sequence). V was clipped by 0 bases and J by 1 base, with 12 bases between them. This CDR3 is built from 15 residues. The CDR3 sequence is CSARDQQTPNTEAFF. The CDR3 nucleotides read TGCAGTGCTAGAGACCAGCAGACACCGAACACTGAAGCTTTCTTT.

Many counts were recorded for this clonotype. The CDR3 DNA sequence: TGTGCCAGCAGCTCACTCCTGGGTAGAGACACCGGGGAGCTGTTTTTT. Its translation is CASSSLLGRDTGELFF. This chain links TRBV5-4 with TRBJ2-2; unclear D gene. Per germline, CDR1 SGHNT and CDR2 YYREEE (reference sequence). V lost 3 bases and J lost 3, with 15 bases in between. The CDR3 is 16 residues long.

The rearrangement joins TRBV9 to TRBJ1-3, with D possibly being TRBD1 (6 bases). The CDR3 sequence is 13 residues long. In germline, CDR1 is SGDLS, CDR2 YYNGEE. The ends were cut back, 3 bases at V and 8 bases at J, with 12 bases in the middle. The CDR3 region is CASSGWGADTIYF. The CDR3 DNA follows: TGTGCCAGCAGCGGATGGGGGGCAGACACCATATATTTT.

Concerning this clonotype: A much larger clone differs by one base, so this may be a read error. This chain's CDR3 is CASSFPGTSDTGELFF. The CDR3 nucleotides are TGTGCCAGCAGCTTTCCTGGGACTAGCGACACCGGGGAGCTGTTTTTT. The chain is built from TRBV11-3 and TRBJ2-2; 10 bases match TRBD2. The CDR3 length is 16 residues. Trimming cost V 3 bases and J 3 bases; bases outside gene matches: 4. Germline CDR1 reads SGHNT; CDR2 reads YENEEA.

V and J are TRBV6-1 and TRBJ1-5; possibly TRBD1 for D (6 bases). Trimming pared 5 bases from V and 0 bases from J, leaving 14 bases between. There are 16 residues in the CDR3. Germline assignment: CDR1 MNHNS and CDR2 SASEGT. CDR3: CASSYDRTNSNQPQHF. In DNA, the CDR3 is TGTGCCAGCAGTTATGACAGGACAAATAGCAATCAGCCCCAGCATTTT.

In this sample, this clonotype turned up once. The rearrangement links TRBV12-3 or TRBV12-4 to TRBJ1-6, with TRBD1 identical over 8 bases. The CDR3 extends over 14 amino acids. V gave up 3 bases and J gave up 8 bases; unmatched junction bases: 3. In nucleotides, the CDR3 is TGTGCCAGCAGTTTGCGGGACAGGTATTCACCCCTCCACTTT. This sequence encodes CASSLRDRYSPLHF.

The gene calls are TRBV19 and TRBJ1-1, with D tentatively TRBD1 (6 bases). CDR1 and CDR2 from the germline V gene are LNHDA and SQIVND (reference sequence). The CDR3 is 16 amino acids. The ends were cut back, 5 bases at V and 2 bases at J, with 18 bases in the middle. The CDR3 nucleotides are TGTGCCAGTAGTCCTACCTCCGGGACATCCAACACTGAAGCTTTCTTT. Protein product: CASSPTSGTSNTEAFF.

V gene TRBV12-3 or TRBV12-4 combines with J gene TRBJ1-3, with 9 bases aligning to TRBD1. This CDR3 is built from 15 residues. Germline trimming cut 7 bases from V and 4 bases from J; bases unmatched to any gene: 8. Here the CDR3 reads CASTPGQGAGNTIYF. CDR3 DNA: TGTGCCAGCACCCCGGGACAGGGAGCCGGAAACACCATATATTTT.

This clonotype was counted ten times or more. The rearrangement uses TRBV7-9 and TRBJ2-1; D is possibly TRBD1 (5 bases). Trimming cost V 1 base and J 8 bases, with 15 bases left between them. The CDR3 is made up of 15 amino acids. Germline V gene lookup returns CDR1 SEHNR and CDR2 FQNEAQ (reference sequence). As DNA, the CDR3 is TGTGCCAGCAGCTTAGTCTCTGAAACCAGGGATGAGCAGTTCTTC. It encodes CASSLVSETRDEQFF.

This clonotype occurred many times. The chain couples TRBV2 to TRBJ2-7; D ambiguous. V was shortened by 8 bases and J by 1 base, with 15 bases between the two germline ends. The length of the CDR3 is 14 residues. In germline, CDR1 is SNHLY, CDR2 FYNNEI. The CDR3 coding sequence is TGTGCCAGCCTAAACGGCCGGGTATCCTACGAGCAGTACTTC. Translated: CASLNGRVSYEQYF.

This clonotype has only a few counts. The chain joins TRBV18 to TRBJ1-4, with unresolved D. Trimming pared 4 bases from V and 6 bases from J, leaving 9 bases between. Germline V gene lookup returns CDR1 KGHSH and CDR2 LQKENI. The CDR3 loop spans 13 amino acids. The CDR3 coding sequence is TGTGCCAGCTCACAGGGTGGTGATGAAAAACTGTTTTTT. It yields the protein CASSQGGDEKLFF.

The genes are TRBV28 and TRBJ2-1; TRBD1 matches at 9 bases. The CDR3 spans 17 residues. Germline-derived CDR1 and CDR2 are MDHEN and SYDVKM. The ends lost 1 base at V and 4 bases at J; junction bases unmatched: 8. The CDR3 region is CASSLLGVGQGYNEQFF. DNA of the CDR3: TGTGCCAGCAGTTTATTGGGGGTGGGACAGGGATACAATGAGCAGTTCTTC.

V and J are TRBV6-1 and TRBJ2-1; D call uncertain. The V end was cut by 3 bases, the J end by 6 bases, with 6 bases between. This CDR3 has 12 residues. Germline V gives CDR1 MNHNS, CDR2 SASEGT. The CDR3 region has the DNA TGTGCCAGCAGTGATCGGCCCAATGAGCAGTTCTTC. It translates to CASSDRPNEQFF.

At least ten counts were recorded for this clonotype. V and J are TRBV6-6 and TRBJ1-5, with no clear D. CDR1 MNHNY and CDR2 SVGAGI come from the germline V gene (reference sequence). The CDR3 sequence is 13 residues long. V was pared by 0 bases and J by 4 bases, with 4 bases between. DNA of the CDR3: TGTGCCAGCAGTTACTCACGGAATCAGCCCCAGCATTTT. Translated, it gives CASSYSRNQPQHF.

This clonotype was picked up many times. The genes are TRBV6-6 and TRBJ2-2; D may be TRBD1 (6 bases). There are 15 residues in the CDR3. Per germline, CDR1 MNHNY and CDR2 SVGAGI (reference sequence). Trimming removed 2 bases from V and 0 bases from J, with 7 bases in between. CDR3 nucleotides: TGTGCCAGCAGTTACGGGACAACGAACACCGGGGAGCTGTTTTTT. Protein: CASSYGTTNTGELFF.

This clonotype occurred many times. This chain uses TRBV7-9 with TRBJ2-7; D uncertain. Trimming pared 0 bases from V and 6 bases from J, leaving 12 bases between. In germline, CDR1 is SEHNR, CDR2 FQNEAQ (reference sequence). The CDR3 has 14 residues. CDR3 residues: CASSLALGSGEQYF. CDR3 nucleotides: TGTGCCAGCAGCTTAGCGTTAGGGTCTGGCGAGCAGTACTTC.

This clonotype was counted only a few times. This CDR3 is CASSLAPNLAGWVDTQYF. The CDR3 nucleotides are TGTGCCAGCAGTTTAGCGCCTAACCTAGCGGGGTGGGTAGATACGCAGTATTTT. The chain employs TRBV12-3 or TRBV12-4 and TRBJ2-3; 9 bases are shared with TRBD2. The CDR3 contains 18 residues. V was pared by 0 bases and J by 5 bases, with 12 bases of the junction left unmatched.